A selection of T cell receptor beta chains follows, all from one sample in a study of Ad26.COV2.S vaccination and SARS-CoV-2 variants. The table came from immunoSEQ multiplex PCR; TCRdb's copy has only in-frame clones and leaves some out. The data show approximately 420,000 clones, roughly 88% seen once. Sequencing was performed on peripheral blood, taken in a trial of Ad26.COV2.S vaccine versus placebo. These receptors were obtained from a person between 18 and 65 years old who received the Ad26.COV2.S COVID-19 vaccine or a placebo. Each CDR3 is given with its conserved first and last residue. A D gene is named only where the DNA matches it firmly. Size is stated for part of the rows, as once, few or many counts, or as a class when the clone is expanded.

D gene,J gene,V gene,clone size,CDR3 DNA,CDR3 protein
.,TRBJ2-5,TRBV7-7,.,TGTGCTAGCAGCCCAAGTGCGGGGAGCCAAGAGACCCAGTACTTC,CASSPSAGSQETQYF
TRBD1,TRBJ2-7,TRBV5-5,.,TGTGCCAGCAGCTTCCGGACAGGCCAAGGTTACGAGCAGTACTTC,CASSFRTGQGYEQYF
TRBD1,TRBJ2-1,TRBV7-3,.,TGTGCCAGCAGCCGTCCTCCGGGACAGGGACTTATCAATGAGCAGTTCTTC,CASSRPPGQGLINEQFF
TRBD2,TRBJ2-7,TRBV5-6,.,TGTGCCAGCAGCTCCCCCCGACTAGCGGGGGTTCATTCCTACGAGCAGTACTTC,CASSSPRLAGVHSYEQYF
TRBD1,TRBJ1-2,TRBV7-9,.,TGTGCCAGCAGCCCTTACTCCCGGGACAGGGGCCAAACGCCATATGGCTACACCTTC,CASSPYSRDRGQTPYGYTF
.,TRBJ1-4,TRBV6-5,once,TGTGCCAGCAGGGGGGGACTCTCTGGCCCCGAAAAACTGTTTTTT,CASRGGLSGPEKLFF
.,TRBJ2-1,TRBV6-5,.,TGTGCCAGCAGTTACTTTCAGGGCGGGTTAGGTGAGCAGTTCTTC,CASSYFQGGLGEQFF
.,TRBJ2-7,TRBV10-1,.,TGCGCCACTGAAGGGGGGGGCCACTACGAGCAGTACTTC,CATEGGGHYEQYF
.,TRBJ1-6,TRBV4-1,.,TGCGCCAGCAGCCAAGATCCTTATTCACCCCTCCACTTT,CASSQDPYSPLHF
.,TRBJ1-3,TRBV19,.,TGTGCCAGTAGTCTACAGGATAGAAACACCATATATTTT,CASSLQDRNTIYF
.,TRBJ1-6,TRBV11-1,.,TGTGCCAGCAGCTTAGTGGTTAATTCACCCCTCCACTTT,CASSLVVNSPLHF
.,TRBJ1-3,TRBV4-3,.,TGCGCCAGCAGCCAAAGTATAGGGGGAGGAAACACCATATATTTT,CASSQSIGGGNTIYF
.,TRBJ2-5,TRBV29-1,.,TGCAGCGTGGCCGGGGGGCGGGAGACCCAGTACTTC,CSVAGGRETQYF
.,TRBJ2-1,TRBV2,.,TGTGCCAGCAGTGAAGGAAAAATGTACTCCTACAATGAGCAGTTCTTC,CASSEGKMYSYNEQFF
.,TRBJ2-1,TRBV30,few,TGTGCCTGGAGTACAGAGACAAGAGACAATGAGCAGTTCTTC,CAWSTETRDNEQFF
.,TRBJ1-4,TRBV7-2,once,TGTGCCAGCAGCCCGGACAGAAATGAAAAACTGTTTTTT,CASSPDRNEKLFF
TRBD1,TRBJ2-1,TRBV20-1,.,TGCAGTGCTAGTCGGGTGACAGGGGGTAATGAGCAGTTCTTC,CSASRVTGGNEQFF
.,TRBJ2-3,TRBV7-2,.,TGTGCCAGCAGCTTAGAGATGAACACAGATACGCAGTATTTT,CASSLEMNTDTQYF
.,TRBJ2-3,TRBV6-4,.,TGTGCCAGCAGACCTACCGGGTCCCACCCGAGTAGTTCGCAGTATTTT,CASRPTGSHPSSSQYF
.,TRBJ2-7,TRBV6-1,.,TGTGCCAGCAGTGAAGAAGGGGCCAGCTCCTACGAGCAGTACTTC,CASSEEGASSYEQYF
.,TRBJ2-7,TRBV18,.,TGTGCCAGCTCACCGGACAGATACTACGAGCAGTACTTC,CASSPDRYYEQYF
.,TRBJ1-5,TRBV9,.,TGTGCCAGCAGCGTAGACCGCAATCAGCCCCAGCATTTT,CASSVDRNQPQHF
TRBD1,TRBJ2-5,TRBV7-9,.,TGTGCCAGCAGCCACGACAGGGGACAAGAGACCCAGTACTTC,CASSHDRGQETQYF
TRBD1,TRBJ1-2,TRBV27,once,TGTGCCAGCAGTTTATCTGGACAGGGTAACTATGGCTACACCTTC,CASSLSGQGNYGYTF
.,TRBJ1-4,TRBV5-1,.,TGCGCCAGCAGCTTGGGTCCCACCTGGCCCCTGTTTTTT,CASSLGPTWPLFF
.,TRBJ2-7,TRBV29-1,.,TGCAGCGCCCAACCAAACTGGGGATACGAGCAGTACTTC,CSAQPNWGYEQYF
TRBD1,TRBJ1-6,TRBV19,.,TGTGCCAGTTGTGACAGGGTGGACAATTCACCCCTCCACTTT,CASCDRVDNSPLHF
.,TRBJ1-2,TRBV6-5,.,TGTGCCAGCAGTTACCGTGACTATGGCTACACCTTC,CASSYRDYGYTF
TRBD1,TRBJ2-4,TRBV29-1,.,TGCAGCGTTGAAGTTACGAAGGGACAGAAGTACTTC,CSVEVTKGQKYF
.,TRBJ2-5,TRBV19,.,TGTGCCAGTAGTATAAAAGGGGAGACCCAGTACTTC,CASSIKGETQYF
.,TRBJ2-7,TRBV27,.,TGTGCCAGCAGTCTACGGGTTGGAACCCATACAGAGCAGTACTTC,CASSLRVGTHTEQYF
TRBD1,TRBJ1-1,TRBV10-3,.,TGTGCCATCAATTCGGCAGGGGGAAACACTGAAGCTTTCTTT,CAINSAGGNTEAFF
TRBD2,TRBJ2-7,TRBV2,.,TGTGCCACCTACGGACTAGCGGGGGCCTACGAGCAGTACTTC,CATYGLAGAYEQYF
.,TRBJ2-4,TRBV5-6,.,TGTGCCAGCAGCTTATCTACGGTACGCCTCGATCAGTACTTC,CASSLSTVRLDQYF
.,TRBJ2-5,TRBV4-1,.,TGCGCCAGCAGCCGCGGACGAGGGGGTAGGGAGACCCAGTACTTC,CASSRGRGGRETQYF
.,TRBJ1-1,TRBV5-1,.,TGCGCCAGCAGCTTGGCCTCCAAGAACGTTGCTGAAGCTTTCTTT,CASSLASKNVAEAFF
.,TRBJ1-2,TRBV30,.,TGTGCCTGGAGTAGGGAGTATGGCTACACCTTC,CAWSREYGYTF
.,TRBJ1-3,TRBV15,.,TGTGCCACCAGCAGAGATCGGGGCAGGGTTGGAAACACCATATATTTT,CATSRDRGRVGNTIYF
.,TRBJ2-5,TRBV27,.,TGTGCCAGCAGTTTATCAGGGGGAGAGACCCAGTACTTC,CASSLSGGETQYF
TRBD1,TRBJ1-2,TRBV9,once,TGTGCCAGCAGCGTAGACCCCCTGGGACAGGTCTATGGCTACACCTTC,CASSVDPLGQVYGYTF
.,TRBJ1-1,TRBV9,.,TGTGCCAGCAGCGTTAGTATGAACACTGAAGCTTTCTTT,CASSVSMNTEAFF
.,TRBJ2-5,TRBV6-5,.,TGTGCCAGCAGTTACGGGGGTAGCGTGGCACAAGAGACCCAGTACTTC,CASSYGGSVAQETQYF
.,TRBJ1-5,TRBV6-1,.,TGTGCCAGCAGTGAGTCACGGTTTAGCAATCAGCCCCAGCATTTT,CASSESRFSNQPQHF
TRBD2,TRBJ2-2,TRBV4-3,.,TGCGCCAGCAGCCAAGTACGGGGGGTTGACACCGGGGAGCTGTTTTTT,CASSQVRGVDTGELFF